Listed below are T cell receptor beta chains from one sample, sequenced in a study of monozygotic twins with inflammatory bowel disease. TCRdb re-called the 5' RACE reads and gives one entry per CDR3 protein, without DNA. Seen in this sample are 150,000 to 200,000 distinct CDR3 sequences; the ten most common clones hold less than 7.5%. Sequencing was done on a sample of blood. Receptors were obtained from a human donor with ulcerative colitis or Crohn's disease, or a healthy co-twin of an affected twin (not recorded which). The CDR3 runs from the conserved cysteine through the conserved F or W. Each record gives: J gene, V gene, CDR3 protein.

>TRBJ2-3|TRBV10-1
CASSESVTGGGDTQYF
>TRBJ2-3|TRBV4-2
CASSQERQAATDTQYF
>TRBJ1-2|TRBV20-1
CSARAGTSYGYTF
>TRBJ2-1|TRBV7-9
CASSSGTINEQFF
>TRBJ2-7|TRBV5-4
CASSPGRGGEQYF
>TRBJ2-7|TRBV5-1
CASSLETGVNEQYF
>TRBJ1-1|TRBV12-3/TRBV12-4
CASSFRQGDTEAFF
>TRBJ1-2|TRBV12-3/TRBV12-4
CASSLKMNGLFSYGYTF
>TRBJ2-3|TRBV13
CASSPLRQRDRGDTQYF
>TRBJ1-6|TRBV6-5
CASRLDYHSPLHF
>TRBJ1-5|TRBV6-1
CASKLSRGNQPQHF
>TRBJ2-7|TRBV4-1
CASSPLVWAPYEQYF
>TRBJ2-3|TRBV5-4
CASSLPGGADTQYF
>TRBJ2-2|TRBV19
CASSMGTSNTGELFF
>TRBJ2-3|TRBV5-1
CASSLALAGTDTQYF
>TRBJ1-5|TRBV5-1
CASSLSPTSNQPQHF
>TRBJ1-1|TRBV20-1
CSALVENTEAFF
>TRBJ2-1|TRBV28
CASSFRNNDNEQFF
>TRBJ1-2|TRBV5-4
CASSLAGQSFYGYTF
>TRBJ1-2|TRBV10-3
CAISERHGYTF
>TRBJ2-5|TRBV5-4
CASILWGDREETQYF
>TRBJ1-2|TRBV5-5
CASSADRGGVWGTF
>TRBJ2-2|TRBV6-2/TRBV6-3
CASSWRTGRSGELFF
>TRBJ2-3|TRBV28
CASSLERDGDTQYF
>TRBJ2-5|TRBV3-1
CASSQGGETQYF
>TRBJ2-7|TRBV27
CASSLSGYEQYF
>TRBJ1-2|TRBV4-1
CASSQENYGYTF
>TRBJ2-5|TRBV20-1
CSARNRAPGQETQYF
>TRBJ2-3|TRBV20-1
CSTHRESSTDTQYF
>TRBJ1-1|TRBV29-1
CSVAGDSTEAFF
>TRBJ1-2|TRBV7-9
CASSLGTDRYGYTF
>TRBJ2-5|TRBV6-1
CASRIPGLQETQYF
>TRBJ2-2|TRBV24-1
CATGDRGYTGELFF
>TRBJ2-5|TRBV10-3
CAISESTGETQYF
>TRBJ2-3|TRBV7-2
CASSLMGLDTDTQYF
>TRBJ1-6|TRBV27
CASSLSSGVDSPLHF
>TRBJ2-7|TRBV12-3/TRBV12-4
CASSSGGAYEQYF
>TRBJ2-7|TRBV7-3
CASSPTEAPYEQYF
>TRBJ1-4|TRBV6-6
CASRDGFFPTKLFF
>TRBJ2-6|TRBV11-2
CASSLDYGASGANVLTF
>TRBJ2-2|TRBV19
CASSGRVTGELFF
>TRBJ1-1|TRBV9
CASSVAQERGERTEAFF
>TRBJ2-7|TRBV30
CAWTPSRDEQYF
>TRBJ1-6|TRBV7-2
CASSLVEDSPLHF
>TRBJ1-5|TRBV5-6
CASSLHPNQPQHF
>TRBJ1-1|TRBV20-1
CSARGAMNTEAFF
>TRBJ2-3|TRBV5-1
CASSAERAPDTQYF
>TRBJ2-1|TRBV9
CASSPITGNEQFF
>TRBJ2-7|TRBV29-1
CSVEGRGPAYEQYF